This TCR beta chain emerged from a study of blood T cells in healthy people across ages (dated by TCRdb to the mid-2010s). Concerning the study at large: Template switching captured roughly one uniquely barcoded TCR beta cDNA molecule per two T cells in model experiments. Age-related changes in TCR beta repertoire diversity were measured in the study by deep sequencing normalized with unique cDNA molecular identifiers. The donors were divided into four age groups: young (average around 15 years), middle-aged (about 41), aged (around 67) and long-lived (about 79). To avoid experimental bias, donors of different ages were spread randomly across the sequencing lanes. Two additional independent replicas of 1 million unique cDNA reads from the same blood draw were analyzed for two donors (one aged 18 to 30 and one aged 80 or older).

Trimming accounts for 5 bases at V and 8 bases at J, while the number of junction bases matched to no gene is 16. The CDR3 contains 16 residues, cysteine and phenylalanine counted. Only the CDR3 part of the read is kept: 48 bases, read in frame from the first base. The germline V gene provides CDR1 MDHEN and CDR2 SYDVKM. The library was prepared using 5' RACE. The sequencer listed for this sample is Illumina HiSeq 2500. A second PCR of about 6 to 11 cycles was performed with a sample-barcoded 5' primer and a J-beta primer mix. A template-switch 5' adaptor carrying 12 random nucleotides introduced a unique molecular identifier onto each TCR beta cDNA molecule. Each sample yielded at least 2.5 million CDR3-containing paired-end reads. All of the RNA was converted into first-strand cDNA using the Mint cDNA synthesis kit, with a TRBC-specific oligonucleotide serving as the primer. Following uracil-DNA glycosylase treatment, a first 18-cycle PCR with universal primers M1SS and BC2_uni_R was performed on all cDNA. For the original study's pipeline: For normalization, 1 million high-quality reads, each with a distinct molecular identifier, were randomly selected from each sample. Reads sharing molecular identifiers were discarded rather than binned into consensus sequences. CDR3 identification, clonotype clustering and error correction used MiTCR with a Q25 quality threshold and the strictest error-elimination algorithm. A nonparametric unseen species model using Euler transformation provided a lower-bound estimate of total TCR beta diversity. The raw public data were reprocessed by TCRdb itself: fastp quality trimming at Q25, MiXCR clonotype calling, in-frame beta chains only. Every distinct CDR3 protein forms one entry, paired with its most common genes and DNA. TCRdb, rather than the study authors, made the V and J calls. Recorded for this sample are approximately 730,000 distinct CDR3 sequences; 35% to 45% of them occurred a single time. The ten largest clones represent 20% to 25% of the sample.

Donors were a few dozen systemically healthy Caucasian individuals from Russia aged 6 to 90 years. Roughly 11 milliliters of peripheral blood were drawn from each donor into EDTA-treated Vacutainer tubes. PBMCs were isolated by Ficoll-Paque density-gradient centrifugation, with at least 7 million obtained per sample. Total RNA was extracted from PBMCs with Trizol reagent, with at least 5.5 micrograms obtained per sample. Naive CD45RAhigh/CD27high T cell percentages were measured by flow cytometry on a PBMC aliquot from every donor. To note about this clonotype: This clone's antigen is unknown. Per-base qualities were not stored, and no clone one base away is much larger.

The paper as a whole reports these results and caveats: Compared with the aged group, the long-lived group had more naive CD4+ T cells, fewer expanded clones and increased TCR diversity, a pattern suggesting age selection. Observed TCR beta diversity per million T cells fell roughly linearly with age, and a significant reduction was already apparent by age around 39. Observed TCR beta diversity correlated strongly with the percentage of naive T cells measured by flow cytometry. The CMV infection status of donors was not known, potentially confounding age-related changes in expanded clonotypes. Because profiling used bulk unsorted PBMCs, naive and antigen-experienced compartments could not be compared conclusively. Estimates of total diversity from one million sequenced T cells were regarded as lower bounds and underestimates.

The TCR was taken from an older woman in good health. The V and J genes are TRBV28 and TRBJ1-2; TRBD1 lines up with 8 middle nucleotides. The sequenced material came from blood. The CDR3 reads CASSTNIHRGAGGYTF. The nucleotide sequence reads TGTGCCAGCAGTACAAATATTCACAGGGGGGCGGGAGGCTACACCTTC.